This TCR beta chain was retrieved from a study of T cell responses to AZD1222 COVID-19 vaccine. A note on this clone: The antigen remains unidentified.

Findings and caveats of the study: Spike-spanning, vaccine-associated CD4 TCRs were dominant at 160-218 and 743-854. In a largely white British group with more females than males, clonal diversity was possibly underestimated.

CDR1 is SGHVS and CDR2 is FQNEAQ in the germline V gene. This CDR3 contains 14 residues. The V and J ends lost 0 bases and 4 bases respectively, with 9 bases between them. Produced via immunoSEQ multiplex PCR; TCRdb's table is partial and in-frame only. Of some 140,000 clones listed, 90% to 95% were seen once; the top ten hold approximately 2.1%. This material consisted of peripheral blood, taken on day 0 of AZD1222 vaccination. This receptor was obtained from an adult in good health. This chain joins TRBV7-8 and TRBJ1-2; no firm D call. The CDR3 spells CASSLAIEGYGYTF. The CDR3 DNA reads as TGTGCCAGCAGCTTAGCGATAGAAGGCTATGGCTACACCTTC.